The present T cell receptor beta chain was sequenced within a study of blood T cell repertoires in COVID-19. The germline V gene has CDR1 SGHDN and CDR2 FVKESK. The CDR3 covers 14 residues. V lost 0 bases and J lost 6, with 9 bases in between. Sequenced by immunoSEQ multiplex PCR; TCRdb stores in-frame clones only, minus some. The sample shows about 120,000 clones, 60% to 85% of them seen only once. In its sample, this clone was seen many times. The chain employs TRBV14 and TRBJ2-1; D perhaps matches TRBD2 (6 bases). This TCR derives from a human donor with acute or convalescent COVID-19. The donor label of this sample is uncertain. The specimen sequenced was peripheral blood. The CDR3 spells CASSQEWRGNEQFF. The DNA of the CDR3 is TGTGCCAGCAGCCAAGAATGGAGGGGCAATGAGCAGTTCTTC.